One T cell receptor (beta chain) is described in this entry. The antigen this receptor binds is unknown. Within one base of it there is no much larger clone, and no base qualities were kept. TCRbeta CDR3 regions were amplified from genomic DNA using the immunoSEQ Assay, a bias-controlled multiplex PCR. The study's processing was this. The number of nucleated cells in each sample was estimated by amplification of reference gene primers within the assay. Sequence reads were collapsed and filtered to measure the absolute abundance of every unique TCRbeta CDR3 rearrangement. For each sample, productive Simpson clonality was calculated by taking the square root of Simpson's diversity index across productive rearrangements. Not all clones reach the TCRdb copy of this immuneACCESS table, which keeps in-frame sequences only. Checked studies attribute under half of the gap to unresolved V genes and leave the rest unexplained. V and J calls and clone size are as listed in that table; D and trimming were resolved from the DNA. For this sample the table gives roughly 290,000 clones, of which roughly 89% were detected only once. Of the sample, around 1.7% is held by the ten largest clones.

In the prospective study, participants were roughly 18 to 100 years old, resided in about 25 geographic areas of the United States, and were enrolled through a virtual design. In the prospective study, cohorts were assigned on the basis of participant-reported clinical history obtained from a screening survey and a study questionnaire. Each participant in the prospective study had whole blood, serum and a nasopharyngeal or oropharyngeal swab collected by mobile phlebotomists. Participants in the prospective study had the option to provide additional blood draws and questionnaires over a roughly 2-month period. Blood samples from the prospective study were shipped frozen or at room temperature prior to DNA extraction. V is trimmed back by 2 bases and J by 5 bases, and the junction contains 6 bases that no gene match accounts for. According to the germline V gene (reference sequence), CDR1 reads LGHDT and CDR2 reads YNNKEL. Taken from cysteine to phenylalanine, the CDR3 has 15 residues. Of all the DNA, just the CDR3 is kept, 45 bases in frame from base 1.

The data were taken from a study of blood T cell repertoires in COVID-19 (dated by TCRdb to about 2020). About the investigation overall: Samples from collaborators originated in the United States, Italy and Spain and spanned both the acute and convalescent phases of COVID-19. The prospective study material was composed of cDNA or gDNA derived from T cells, B-cell-depleted T cells, or PBMCs. The samples were drawn from the first 160 participants of the ongoing ImmuneRACE study and from more than 1,000 subjects provided by 6 global collaborators. Sample metadata almost always included a de-identified subject ID, COVID-19 status, age in years and sex. Where available, HLA class I and class II types were taken from metadata supplied by the sample provider and were not determined by assay-based typing. The dataset comprised deeply sampled blood TCRbeta repertoires from subjects exposed to, actively infected with, or recovered from COVID-19. The repertoires were released in a freely available public database intended as a resource for research on the immune response to SARS-CoV-2.

Summary of the overall study and its limitations: The quantity of clinical and demographic metadata differed by source and by participant and was supplied without curation.

This clonotype was obtained from a woman between 18 and 30 years old with acute COVID-19. The specimen sequenced was PBMCs or T cells enriched from blood (not recorded which). The rearrangement combines TRBV3-1 (or the pseudogene TRBV3-2) with TRBJ2-5; TRBD1 lines up with 9 middle nucleotides. The CDR3 corresponds to CASSQRGTGRETQYF. In nucleotide form, the sequence is TGTGCCAGCAGCCAACGAGGGACAGGGAGGGAGACCCAGTACTTC.